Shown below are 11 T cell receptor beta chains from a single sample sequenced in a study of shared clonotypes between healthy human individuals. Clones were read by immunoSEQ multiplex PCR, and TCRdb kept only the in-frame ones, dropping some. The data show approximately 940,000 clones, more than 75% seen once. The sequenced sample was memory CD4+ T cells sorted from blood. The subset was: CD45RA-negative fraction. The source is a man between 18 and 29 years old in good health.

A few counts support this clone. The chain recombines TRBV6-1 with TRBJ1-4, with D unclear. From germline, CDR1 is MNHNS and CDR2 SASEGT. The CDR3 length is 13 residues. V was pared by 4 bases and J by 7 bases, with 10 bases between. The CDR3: CASSGQSSEKLFF. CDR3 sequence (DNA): TGTGCCAGCAGTGGGCAATCGAGTGAAAAACTGTTTTTT.

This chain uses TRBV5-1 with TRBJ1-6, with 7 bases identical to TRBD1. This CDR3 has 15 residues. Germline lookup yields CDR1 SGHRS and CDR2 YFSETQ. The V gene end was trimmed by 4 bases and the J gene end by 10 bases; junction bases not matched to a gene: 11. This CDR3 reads CASSQTGTAKSPLHF. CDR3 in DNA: TGCGCCAGCAGCCAGACCGGGACAGCTAAATCACCCCTCCACTTT. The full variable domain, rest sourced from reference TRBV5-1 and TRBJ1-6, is KAGVTQTPRYLIKTRGQQVTLSCSPISGHRSVSWYQQTPGQGLQFLFEYFSETQRNKGNFPGRFSGRQFSNSRSEMNVSTLELGDSALYLCASSQTGTAKSPLHFGNGTRLTVT.

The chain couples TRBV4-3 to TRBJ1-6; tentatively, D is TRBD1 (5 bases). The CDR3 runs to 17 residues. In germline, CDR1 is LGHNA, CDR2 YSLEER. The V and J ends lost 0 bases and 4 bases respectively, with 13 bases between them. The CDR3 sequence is CASSQDPPGNYNSPLHF. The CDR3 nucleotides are TGCGCCAGCAGCCAAGATCCCCCAGGGAATTATAATTCACCCCTCCACTTT.

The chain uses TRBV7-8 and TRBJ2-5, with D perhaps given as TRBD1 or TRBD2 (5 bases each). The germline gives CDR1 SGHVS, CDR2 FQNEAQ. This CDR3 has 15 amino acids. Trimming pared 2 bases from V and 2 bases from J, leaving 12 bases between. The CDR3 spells CASSLNGATQETQYF. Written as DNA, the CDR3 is TGTGCCAGCAGCTTAAACGGGGCCACTCAAGAGACCCAGTACTTC.

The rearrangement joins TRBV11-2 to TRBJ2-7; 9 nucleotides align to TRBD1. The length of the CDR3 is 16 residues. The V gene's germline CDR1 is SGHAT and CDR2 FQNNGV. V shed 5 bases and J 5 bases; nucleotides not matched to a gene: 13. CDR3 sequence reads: CASSLKGDRVRDEQYF. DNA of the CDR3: TGTGCCAGCAGCCTAAAGGGGGACAGGGTTAGGGACGAGCAGTACTTC.

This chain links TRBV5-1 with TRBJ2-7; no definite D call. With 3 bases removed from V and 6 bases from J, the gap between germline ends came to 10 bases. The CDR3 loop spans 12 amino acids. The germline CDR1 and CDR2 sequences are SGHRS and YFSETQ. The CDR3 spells CASSSSLSEQYF. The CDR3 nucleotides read TGCGCCAGCAGCTCATCCCTAAGCGAGCAGTACTTC.

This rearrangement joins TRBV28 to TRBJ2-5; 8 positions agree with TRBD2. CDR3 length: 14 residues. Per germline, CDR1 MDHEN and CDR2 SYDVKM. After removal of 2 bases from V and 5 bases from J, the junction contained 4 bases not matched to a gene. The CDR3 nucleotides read TGTGCCAGCAGTTTACGGGAGGGCGTGGAGACCCAGTACTTC. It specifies CASSLREGVETQYF.

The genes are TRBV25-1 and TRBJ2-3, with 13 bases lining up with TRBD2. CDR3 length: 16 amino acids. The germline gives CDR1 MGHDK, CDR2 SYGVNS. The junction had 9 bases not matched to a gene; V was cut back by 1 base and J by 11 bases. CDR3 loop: CASSESGTSGVPGQYF. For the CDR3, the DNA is TGTGCCAGCAGTGAATCAGGGACTAGCGGGGTCCCGGGGCAGTATTTT.

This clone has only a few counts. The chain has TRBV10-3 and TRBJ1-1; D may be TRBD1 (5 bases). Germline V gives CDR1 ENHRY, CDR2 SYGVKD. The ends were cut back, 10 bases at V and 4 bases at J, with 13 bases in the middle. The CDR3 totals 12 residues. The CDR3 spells CATSGGGTEAFF. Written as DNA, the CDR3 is TGTGCCACCTCGGGGGGAGGCACTGAAGCTTTCTTT.

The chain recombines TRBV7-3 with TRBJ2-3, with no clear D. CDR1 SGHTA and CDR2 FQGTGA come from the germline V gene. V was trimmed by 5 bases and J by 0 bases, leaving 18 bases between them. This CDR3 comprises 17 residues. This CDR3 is CASSPFEGWASTDTQYF. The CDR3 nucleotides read TGTGCCAGCAGCCCGTTCGAAGGGTGGGCTAGCACAGATACGCAGTATTTT.

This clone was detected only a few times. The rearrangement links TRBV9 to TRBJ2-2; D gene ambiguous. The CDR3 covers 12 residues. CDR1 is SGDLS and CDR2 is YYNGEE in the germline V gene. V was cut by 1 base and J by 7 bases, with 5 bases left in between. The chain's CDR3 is CASSVLVGELFF. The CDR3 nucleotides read TGTGCCAGCAGCGTATTGGTCGGGGAGCTGTTTTTT.